The T cell receptor (beta chain) under discussion was sequenced for a study of shared clonotypes between healthy human individuals. V lost 5 bases, J lost 3 bases, and 8 bases lay in between. The germline CDR1 and CDR2 sequences are SEHNR and FQNEAQ (reference sequence). The CDR3 is 12 amino acids. Findings and limits, study-wide: Clonotype sharing among donors was expected to depend on sequencing depth. Rarefaction gave evidence that sorted-subset sequencing remained incomplete despite large depth.

Naive CD8 cells lacked CD45RO, underwent positive selection for CCR7 and left out terminally differentiated effector memory CD45RA+ cells. Sequencing used immunoSEQ multiplex PCR; TCRdb keeps in-frame clones, though not all of them. The table includes more than 2 million clones, over 85% detected once. Regarding this clone: Its antigen is not identified. It is likely a read error: a sequence one base away is far more abundant. The same CDR3 is also encoded by other DNA sequences in this sample.

The sample was naive CD8+ T cells from PBMCs. This chain links TRBV7-9 with TRBJ2-7; possible D gene TRBD2, 5 bases. This TCR came from a young man in good health. Some clones in this sample may be carry-over from other donors' samples. The CDR3 loop is CASSPRDYEQYF. In nucleotides, the CDR3 is TGTGCCAGCAGCCCCCGGGACTACGAGCAGTACTTC.